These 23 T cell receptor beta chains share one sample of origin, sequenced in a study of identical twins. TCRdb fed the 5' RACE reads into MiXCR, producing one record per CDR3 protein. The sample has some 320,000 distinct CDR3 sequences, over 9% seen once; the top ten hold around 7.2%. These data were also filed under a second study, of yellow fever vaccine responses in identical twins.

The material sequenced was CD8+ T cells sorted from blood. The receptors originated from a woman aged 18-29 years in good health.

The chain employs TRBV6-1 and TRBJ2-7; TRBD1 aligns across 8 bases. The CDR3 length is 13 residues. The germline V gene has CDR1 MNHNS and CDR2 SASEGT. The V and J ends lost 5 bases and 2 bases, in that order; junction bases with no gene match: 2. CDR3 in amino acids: CASSRTGPYEQYV. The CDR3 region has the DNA TGTGCCAGCAGTAGGACAGGGCCCTACGAGCAGTACGTC.

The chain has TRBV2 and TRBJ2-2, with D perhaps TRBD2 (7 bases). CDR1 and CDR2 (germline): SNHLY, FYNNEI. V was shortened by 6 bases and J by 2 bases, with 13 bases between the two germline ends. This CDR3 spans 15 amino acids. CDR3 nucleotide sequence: TGTGCCAGCAGCGGGGGCGGGGGAAACACCGGGGAGCTGTTTTTT. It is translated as CASSGGGGNTGELFF.

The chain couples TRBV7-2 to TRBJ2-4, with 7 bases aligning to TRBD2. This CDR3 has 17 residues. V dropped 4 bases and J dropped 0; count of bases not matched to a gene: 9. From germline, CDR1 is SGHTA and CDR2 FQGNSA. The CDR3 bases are TGTGCCAGCAGCTACATGGGGGGGTTGTTAGCCAAAAACATTCAGTACTTC. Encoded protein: CASSYMGGLLAKNIQYF. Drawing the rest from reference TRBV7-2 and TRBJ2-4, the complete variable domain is GAGVSQSPSNKVTEKGKDVELRCDPISGHTALYWYRQSLGQGLEFLIYFQGNSAPDKSGLPSDRFSAERTGGSVSTLTIQRTQQEDSAVYLCASSYMGGLLAKNIQYFGAGTRLSVL.

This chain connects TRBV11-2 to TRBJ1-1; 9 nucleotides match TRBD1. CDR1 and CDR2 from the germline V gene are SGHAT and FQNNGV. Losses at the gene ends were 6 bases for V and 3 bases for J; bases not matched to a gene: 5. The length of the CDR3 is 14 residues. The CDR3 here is CASRPGTGYTEAFF. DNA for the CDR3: TGTGCCAGCAGACCCGGGACAGGGTACACTGAAGCTTTCTTT.

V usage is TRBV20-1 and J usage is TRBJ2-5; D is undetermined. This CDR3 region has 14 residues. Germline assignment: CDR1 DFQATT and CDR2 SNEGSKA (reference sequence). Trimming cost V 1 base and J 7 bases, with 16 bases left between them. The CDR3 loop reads CSARAPTLPGTQYF. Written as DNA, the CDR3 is TGCAGTGCTAGAGCCCCGACTCTACCCGGGACCCAGTACTTC.

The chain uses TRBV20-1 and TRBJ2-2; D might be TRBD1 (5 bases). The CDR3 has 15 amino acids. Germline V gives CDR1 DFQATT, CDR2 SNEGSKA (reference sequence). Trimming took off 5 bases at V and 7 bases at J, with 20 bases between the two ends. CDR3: CSADGYGHFGGELFF. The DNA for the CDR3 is TGCAGTGCTGACGGCTATGGACACTTTGGCGGGGAGCTGTTTTTT.

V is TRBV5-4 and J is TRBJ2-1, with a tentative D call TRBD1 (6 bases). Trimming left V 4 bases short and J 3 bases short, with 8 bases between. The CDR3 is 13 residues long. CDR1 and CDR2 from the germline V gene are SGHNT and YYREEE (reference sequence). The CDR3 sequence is CASSRTDYNEQFF. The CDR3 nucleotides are TGTGCCAGCAGCCGGACAGACTACAATGAGCAGTTCTTC.

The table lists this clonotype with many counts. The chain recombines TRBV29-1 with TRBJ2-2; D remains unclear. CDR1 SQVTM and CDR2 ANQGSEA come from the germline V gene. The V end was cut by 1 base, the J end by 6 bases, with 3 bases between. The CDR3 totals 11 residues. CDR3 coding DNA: TGCAGCGTTGAAGTTTCCGGGGAGCTGTTTTTT. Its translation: CSVEVSGELFF.

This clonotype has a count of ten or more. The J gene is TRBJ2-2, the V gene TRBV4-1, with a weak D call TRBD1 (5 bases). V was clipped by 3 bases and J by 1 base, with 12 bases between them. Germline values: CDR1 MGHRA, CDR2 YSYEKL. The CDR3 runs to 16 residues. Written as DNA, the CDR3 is TGCGCCAGCAGCCAGGCTCAAACAGGGAACACCGGGGAGCTGTTTTTT. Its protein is CASSQAQTGNTGELFF.

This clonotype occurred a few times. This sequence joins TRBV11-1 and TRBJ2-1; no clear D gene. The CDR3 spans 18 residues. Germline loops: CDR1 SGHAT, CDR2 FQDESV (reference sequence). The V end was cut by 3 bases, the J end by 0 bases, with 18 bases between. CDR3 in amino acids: CASSFAQALVSSYNEQFF. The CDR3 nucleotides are TGTGCCAGCAGCTTCGCCCAAGCCCTAGTGAGCTCCTACAATGAGCAGTTCTTC.

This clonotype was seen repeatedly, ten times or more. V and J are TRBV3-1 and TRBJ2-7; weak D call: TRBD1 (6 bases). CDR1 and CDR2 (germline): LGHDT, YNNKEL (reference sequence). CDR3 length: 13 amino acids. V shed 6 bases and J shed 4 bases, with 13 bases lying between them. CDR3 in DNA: TGTGCCAGCAGTCCAGGGGTGGAGTACGAGCAGTACTTC. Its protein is CASSPGVEYEQYF.

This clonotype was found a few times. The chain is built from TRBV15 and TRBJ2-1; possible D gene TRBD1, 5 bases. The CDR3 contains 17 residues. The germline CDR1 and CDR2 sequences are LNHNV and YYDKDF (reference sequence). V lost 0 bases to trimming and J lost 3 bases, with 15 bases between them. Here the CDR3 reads CATSREVRGTIYNEQFF. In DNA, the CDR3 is TGTGCCACCAGCAGAGAGGTTAGGGGTACGATCTACAATGAGCAGTTCTTC.

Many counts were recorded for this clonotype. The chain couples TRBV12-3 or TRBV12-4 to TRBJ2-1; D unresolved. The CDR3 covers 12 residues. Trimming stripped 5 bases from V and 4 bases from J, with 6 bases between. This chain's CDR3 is CASSPTYNEQFF. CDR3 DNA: TGTGCCAGCAGTCCAACTTACAATGAGCAGTTCTTC.

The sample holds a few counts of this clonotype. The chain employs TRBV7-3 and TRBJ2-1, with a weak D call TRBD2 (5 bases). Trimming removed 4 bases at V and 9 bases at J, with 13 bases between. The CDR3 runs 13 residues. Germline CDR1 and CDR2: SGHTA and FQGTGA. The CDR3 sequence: CASSYGVVGEQFF. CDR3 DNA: TGTGCCAGCAGCTACGGGGTAGTAGGTGAGCAGTTCTTC.

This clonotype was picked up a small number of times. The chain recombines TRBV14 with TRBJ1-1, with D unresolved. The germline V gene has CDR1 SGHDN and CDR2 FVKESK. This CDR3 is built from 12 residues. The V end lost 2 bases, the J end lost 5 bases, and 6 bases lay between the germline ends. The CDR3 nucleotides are TGTGCCAGCAGCCAAATACGGACTGAAGCTTTCTTT. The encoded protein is CASSQIRTEAFF.

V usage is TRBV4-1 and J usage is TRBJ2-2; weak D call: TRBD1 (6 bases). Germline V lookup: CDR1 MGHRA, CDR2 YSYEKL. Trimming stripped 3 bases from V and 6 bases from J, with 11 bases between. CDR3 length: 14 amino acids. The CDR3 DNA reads TGCGCCAGCAGCCAGGGGGCGACCTCCGGGGAGCTGTTTTTT. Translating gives CASSQGATSGELFF.

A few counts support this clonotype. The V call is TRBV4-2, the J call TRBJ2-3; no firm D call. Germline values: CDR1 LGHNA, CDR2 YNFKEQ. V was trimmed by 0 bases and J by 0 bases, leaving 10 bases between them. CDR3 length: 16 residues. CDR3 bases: TGTGCCAGCAGCCAAGATGGGGATACTAGCACAGATACGCAGTATTTT. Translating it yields CASSQDGDTSTDTQYF.

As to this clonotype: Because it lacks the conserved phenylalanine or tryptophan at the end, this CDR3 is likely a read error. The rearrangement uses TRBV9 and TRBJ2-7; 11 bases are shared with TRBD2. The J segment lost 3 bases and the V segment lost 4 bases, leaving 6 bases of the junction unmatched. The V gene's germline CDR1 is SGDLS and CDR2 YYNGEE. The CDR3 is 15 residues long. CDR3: CASSPRLAGYYEQYL. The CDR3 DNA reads TGTGCCAGCAGCCCTCGACTAGCGGGATACTACGAGCAGTACCTC.

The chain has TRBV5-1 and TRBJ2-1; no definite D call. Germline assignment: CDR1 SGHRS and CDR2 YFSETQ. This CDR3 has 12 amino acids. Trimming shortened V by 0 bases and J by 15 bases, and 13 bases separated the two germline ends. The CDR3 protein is CASSLVFGRLFF. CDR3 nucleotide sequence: TGCGCCAGCAGCTTGGTTTTTGGCCGCCTGTTCTTC.

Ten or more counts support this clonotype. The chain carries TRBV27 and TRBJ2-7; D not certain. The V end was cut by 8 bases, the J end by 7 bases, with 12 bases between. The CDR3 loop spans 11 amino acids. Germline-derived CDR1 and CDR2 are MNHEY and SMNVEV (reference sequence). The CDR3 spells CASPTPPEQYV. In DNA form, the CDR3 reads TGTGCCAGCCCCACGCCCCCGGAGCAGTACGTC.

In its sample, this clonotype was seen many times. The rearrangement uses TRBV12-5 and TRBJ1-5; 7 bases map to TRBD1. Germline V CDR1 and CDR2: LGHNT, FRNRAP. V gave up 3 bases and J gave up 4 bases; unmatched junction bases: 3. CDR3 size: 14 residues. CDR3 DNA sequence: TGTGCTAGTGGTTTATTACAGGGGAATCAGCCCCAGCATTTT. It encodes CASGLLQGNQPQHF.

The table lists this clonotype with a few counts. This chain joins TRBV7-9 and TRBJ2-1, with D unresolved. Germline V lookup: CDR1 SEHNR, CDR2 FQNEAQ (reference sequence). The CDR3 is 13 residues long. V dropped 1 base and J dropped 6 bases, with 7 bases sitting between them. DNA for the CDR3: TGTGCCAGCAGCTTAGACGGCAGCAATGAGCAGTTCTTC. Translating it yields CASSLDGSNEQFF. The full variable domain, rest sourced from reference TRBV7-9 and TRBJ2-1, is DTGVSQNPRHKITKRGQNVTFRCDPISEHNRLYWYRQTLGQGPEFLTYFQNEAQLEKSRLLSDRFSAERPKGSFSTLEIQRTEQGDSAMYLCASSLDGSNEQFFGPGTRLTVL.

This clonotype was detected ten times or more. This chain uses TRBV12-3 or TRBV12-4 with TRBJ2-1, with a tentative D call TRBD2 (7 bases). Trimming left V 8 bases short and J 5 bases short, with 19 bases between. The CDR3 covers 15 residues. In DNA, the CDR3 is TGTGCCAGCTGTCAGGAGGGGGGGCCCCACAATGAGCAGTTCTTC. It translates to CASCQEGGPHNEQFF.